A single sample gave rise to the 3 T cell receptor beta chains below, sequenced in a study of cytomegalovirus exposure and HLA in healthy donors. The PCR was carried out with 60 Vbeta primers and 13 Jbeta primers. Profiled with immunoSEQ multiplex PCR; TCRdb holds only in-frame clones, not every one. The sample gives around 130,000 clones, approximately 82% of which show up once; about 3% is in the top ten. Sequenced sample: PBMCs. All receptors derive from a woman under 30 in good health and CMV-seropositive.

The DNA of the CDR3 is TGTGCAAGTCGCTTCAAAACGGTGAACACTGAAGCTTTCTTT. It encodes CASRFKTVNTEAFF. The rearrangement links TRBV12-2 to TRBJ1-1. TRBV12-2 is recorded as a pseudogene. CDR3 length equals 14 residues.

The chain uses TRBV5-1 and TRBJ2-2, with 8 bases aligning to TRBD1. V trimming: 7 bases; J trimming: 4 bases; junction bases outside the gene matches: 9. CDR1 and CDR2 from the germline V gene are SGHRS and YFSETQ. The length of the CDR3 is 15 residues. The CDR3 DNA follows: TGCGCCAGCGCTTCGGGACAGGTAGCCACCGGGGAGCTGTTTTTT. Protein: CASASGQVATGELFF.

This sequence joins TRBV6-1 and TRBJ2-3; TRBD2 aligns across 11 bases. The V gene's germline CDR1 is MNHNS and CDR2 SASEGT. This CDR3 region has 18 residues. With 2 bases clipped from V and 1 base from J, the junction kept 8 bases outside the gene matches. The chain's CDR3 is CASSETLAGGPGTDTQYF. The CDR3 coding sequence is TGTGCCAGCAGTGAAACCCTAGCGGGGGGCCCCGGCACAGATACGCAGTATTTT.